Detailed here is one T cell receptor beta chain. Antigen specificity is unknown. Possible read error: a much larger clone is one base away. The sample comes from a study of Graves' ophthalmopathy and Graves' hyperthyroidism. PBMCs were isolated by Ficoll-Paque density gradient centrifugation, using roughly 11 ml of fresh peripheral blood as the starting material. The study's findings and limits: Forecasting of ophthalmopathy progression by the model achieved approximately 70% sensitivity and 72% to 85% specificity.

The TCR beta CDR3 regions underwent amplification from RNA transcripts. HTBI primers were used in a first-round RT-PCR, which preceded a second-round multiplex PCR. TCRdb analysed the multiplex PCR reads with MiXCR anew, one entry per CDR3 protein. The data show hundreds of thousands of distinct CDR3 sequences, with over 40% seen just once and more than 3% held by the top ten. Sequencing used peripheral blood. This TCR derives from an adult man with Graves' ophthalmopathy.

The CDR3 coding sequence is TGTGCCAGCAGTGTCTCGACAGGGTGGCCCTCTGGGGCCAACGTCCTGAATTTC. It yields the protein CASSVSTGWPSGANVLNF. This rearrangement joins TRBV10-3 to TRBJ2-6, with TRBD1 identical over 7 bases. This CDR3 is built from 18 residues. CDR1 is ENHRY and CDR2 is SYGVKD in the germline V gene.